The rows below give T cell receptor beta chains drawn from one sample of a study of cytomegalovirus exposure and HLA in healthy donors. Clones were sequenced by immunoSEQ multiplex PCR, and TCRdb holds only the in-frame ones, with some missing. The profile shows 100,000 to 150,000 clones, more than 9% of them singletons. Material for sequencing was PBMCs. The receptors originated from a woman between 18 and 29 years old in good health and CMV-seropositive. CDR3s leave out the opening cysteine and the closing phenylalanine or tryptophan. The order of the fields is V gene, J gene, CDR3 protein.

TRBV7-6	TRBJ2-3	ASSLLTLGTDTQY
TRBV30	TRBJ2-7	ACYSHGDTPYEQY
TRBV13	TRBJ1-1	ASSTLPGQGNTEAF
TRBV6-4	TRBJ2-7	ASSLWGDSSYEQY
TRBV15	TRBJ1-4	ATSREELVGEVVELF
TRBV6-6	TRBJ1-4	ASSKQALEKLF
TRBV6-6	TRBJ1-2	ASPPHGEVGGYT
TRBV7-9	TRBJ1-1	ASSSTGTTEAF
TRBV6-1	TRBJ2-7	ASSLSSYEQY
TRBV30	TRBJ2-1	AWSAGGGSYDEQF
TRBV5-6	TRBJ2-1	ASSSPRANEQF
TRBV18	TRBJ1-1	ASSPQGANTEAF
TRBV6-5	TRBJ2-3	ASKTAGGGSDTQY
TRBV5-6	TRBJ1-2	ASRPRDNRYGYT
TRBV25-1	TRBJ2-2	ASSAGQGGTGELF
TRBV19	TRBJ1-5	ASSIGEWGNQPQH
TRBV6-5	TRBJ2-2	ASGSGKENTGELF
TRBV20-1	TRBJ2-7	SASSLVEQY
TRBV30	TRBJ1-2	AWSVQVGYT
TRBV10-3	TRBJ2-1	AIRGGNEQF
TRBV19	TRBJ1-1	ASSIRGEGTEAF
TRBV5-5	TRBJ2-7	ASSFYPNEQY
TRBV6-5	TRBJ2-7	ASTGKANYEQY
TRBV20-1	TRBJ1-1	SASPGTEAF
TRBV18	TRBJ1-2	ASSPWAEHGYT
TRBV27	TRBJ1-1	ASSPNTRRQGNTEAF
TRBV6-1	TRBJ2-1	ASSELWANEQF
TRBV10-3	TRBJ2-2	AISESPSGKNRELF
TRBV6-5	TRBJ1-5	ASRTGRQPQH
TRBV7-2	TRBJ2-7	ASSSWREEATYEQY
TRBV5-1	TRBJ2-7	ASSRGQGIYEQY
TRBV19	TRBJ1-5	ASSSPTVYSNQPQH
TRBV7-9	TRBJ2-5	ASRAIPGQGQETQY
TRBV5-1	TRBJ2-1	ASSFTSIATSGRFGEQF
TRBV7-8	TRBJ1-1	ASSLPSRGLRKGLEAF
TRBV6-1	TRBJ2-2	ASSEVTSGITGELF
TRBV5-4	TRBJ2-4	ASSLTGGWIQY
TRBV7-6	TRBJ1-2	ASSRVGNYGYT
TRBV25-1	TRBJ2-3	ASSPRGSGRASTDTQY
TRBV7-9	NA	ASSSTSGSTHEQY
TRBV28	TRBJ1-1	ASSTIPPEAF
TRBV6-5	TRBJ1-2	ASSRQEGGYGYT
TRBV7-3	TRBJ2-1	ASSLSGTRGIYEQF
TRBV6-1	TRBJ1-1	ASSEQTGSTEAF
TRBV7-9	NA	ASSLDLAGGYEQY
TRBV7-9	TRBJ2-3	ASSTGLAGVEVDTQY
TRBV4-1	TRBJ2-7	ASSQQQGGEQY
TRBV5-1	TRBJ1-5	ASSPLPDQPQH
TRBV25-1	TRBJ2-2	ASSKTGSGELF
TRBV30	TRBJ2-1	AWSVGVGRARKTYNEQF
TRBV19	TRBJ2-1	ASSPRSYNEQF
TRBV2	TRBJ2-2	ASRQLAGQTGELF
TRBV18	TRBJ2-7	ASSPQGAGQY
TRBV27	TRBJ2-2	ASSPLLAGGPGTGELF
TRBV18	TRBJ2-2	ASSPPGLAGVELF
TRBV30	TRBJ2-1	AWAKTGQF
TRBV30	NA	AWSVLGQGSPYEQY
TRBV7-9	TRBJ2-5	ASSLALGLIQETQY
TRBV6-6	TRBJ2-1	ASSYSLDNNEQF